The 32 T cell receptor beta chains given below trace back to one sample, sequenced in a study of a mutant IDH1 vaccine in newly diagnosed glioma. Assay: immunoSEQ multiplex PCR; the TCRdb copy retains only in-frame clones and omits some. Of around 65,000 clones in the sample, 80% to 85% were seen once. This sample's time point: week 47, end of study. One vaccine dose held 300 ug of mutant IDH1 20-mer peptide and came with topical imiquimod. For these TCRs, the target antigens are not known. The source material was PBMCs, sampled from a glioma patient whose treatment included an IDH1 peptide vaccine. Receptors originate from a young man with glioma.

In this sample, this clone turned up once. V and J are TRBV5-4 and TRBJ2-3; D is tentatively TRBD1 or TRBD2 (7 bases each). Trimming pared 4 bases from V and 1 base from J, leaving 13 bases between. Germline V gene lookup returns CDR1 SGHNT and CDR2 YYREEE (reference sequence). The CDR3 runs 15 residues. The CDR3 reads CASSQGGGRTDTQYF. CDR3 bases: TGTGCCAGCAGCCAGGGAGGGGGCCGCACAGATACGCAGTATTTT. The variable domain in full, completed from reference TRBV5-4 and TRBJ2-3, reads ETGVTQSPTHLIKTRGQQVTLRCSSQSGHNTVSWYQQALGQGPQFIFQYYREEENGRGNFPPRFSGLQFPNYSSELNVNALELDDSALYLCASSQGGGRTDTQYFGPGTRLTVL.

The DNA for the CDR3 is TGCGCCAGTCAGGGGGCTGGGGAGCAGTACTTC. This translates into CASQGAGEQYF. The rearrangement links TRBV5-1 to TRBJ2-7; 8 bases match TRBD1. Germline loops: CDR1 SGHRS, CDR2 YFSETQ. Unmatched junction bases numbered 5, after V lost 8 bases and J lost 7 bases. The CDR3 is made up of 11 amino acids.

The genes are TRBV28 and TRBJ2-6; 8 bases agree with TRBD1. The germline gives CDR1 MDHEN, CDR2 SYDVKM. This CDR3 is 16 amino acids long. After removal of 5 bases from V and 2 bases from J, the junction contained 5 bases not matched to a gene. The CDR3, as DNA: TGTGCCAGCAGTGGGACAGGAATAGCTGGGGCCAACGTCCTGACTTTC. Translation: CASSGTGIAGANVLTF.

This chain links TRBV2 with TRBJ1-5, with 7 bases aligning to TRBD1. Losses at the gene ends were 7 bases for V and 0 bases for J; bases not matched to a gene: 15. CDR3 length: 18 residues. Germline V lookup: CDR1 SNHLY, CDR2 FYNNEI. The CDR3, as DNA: TGTGCCAGCACAAACCCGGGACAGACCCCTTATAGCAATCAGCCCCAGCATTTT. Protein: CASTNPGQTPYSNQPQHF.

CDR3 sequence (DNA): TGTGCCAGCAGTCCTTTTATCCAGGGAATTGGAAACACCATATATTTT. Protein product: CASSPFIQGIGNTIYF. The rearrangement joins TRBV11-2 to TRBJ1-3, with TRBD1 as a possible D gene (5 bases). The CDR3 length is 16 residues. Per germline, CDR1 SGHAT and CDR2 FQNNGV. V was shortened by 6 bases and J by 3 bases, with 18 bases between the two germline ends.

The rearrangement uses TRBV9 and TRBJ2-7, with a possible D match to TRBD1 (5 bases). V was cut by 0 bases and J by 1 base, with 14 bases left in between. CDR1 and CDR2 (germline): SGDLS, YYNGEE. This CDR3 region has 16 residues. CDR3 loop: CASSVGGGGVSYEQYF. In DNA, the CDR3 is TGTGCCAGCAGCGTAGGGGGCGGCGGAGTGTCCTACGAGCAGTACTTC.

Here the CDR3 reads CSVDVGQGFEKLFF. The CDR3 bases are TGCAGCGTTGATGTCGGACAGGGGTTTGAAAAACTGTTTTTT. The J gene is TRBJ1-4, the V gene TRBV29-1, with 9 bases fitting TRBD1. The CDR3 is 14 residues long. Germline V gene sequence: CDR1 SQVTM, CDR2 ANQGSEA. The trim removed 3 bases at V and 7 bases at J, leaving 6 bases unmatched.

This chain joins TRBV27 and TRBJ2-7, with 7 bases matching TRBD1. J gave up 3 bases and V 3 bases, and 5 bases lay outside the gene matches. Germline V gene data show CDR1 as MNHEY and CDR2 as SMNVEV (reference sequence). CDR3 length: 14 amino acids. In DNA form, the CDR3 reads TGTGCCAGCAGTTTTTCGGGGACAGTCTACGAGCAGTACTTC. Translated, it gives CASSFSGTVYEQYF.

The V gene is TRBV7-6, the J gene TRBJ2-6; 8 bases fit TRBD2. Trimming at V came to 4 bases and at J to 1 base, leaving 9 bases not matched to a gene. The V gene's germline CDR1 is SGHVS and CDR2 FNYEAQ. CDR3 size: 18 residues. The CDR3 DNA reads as TGTGCCAGCAGCTCCTCACCAGCGGGGGTATCTGGGGCCAACGTCCTGACTTTC. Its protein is CASSSSPAGVSGANVLTF.

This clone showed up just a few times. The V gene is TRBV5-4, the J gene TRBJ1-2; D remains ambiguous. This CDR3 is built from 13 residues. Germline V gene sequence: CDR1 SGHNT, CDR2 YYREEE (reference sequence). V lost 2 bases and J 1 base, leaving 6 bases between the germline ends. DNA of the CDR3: TGTGCCAGCAGCTTAAGGAATAACTATGGCTACACCTTC. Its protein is CASSLRNNYGYTF.

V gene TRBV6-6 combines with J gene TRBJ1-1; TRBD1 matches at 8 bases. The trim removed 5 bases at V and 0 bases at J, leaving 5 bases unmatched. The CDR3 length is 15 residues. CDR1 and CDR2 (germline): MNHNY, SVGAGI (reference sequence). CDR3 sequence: CASSPGTGMNTEAFF. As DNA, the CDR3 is TGTGCCAGCAGTCCGGGGACAGGTATGAACACTGAAGCTTTCTTT.

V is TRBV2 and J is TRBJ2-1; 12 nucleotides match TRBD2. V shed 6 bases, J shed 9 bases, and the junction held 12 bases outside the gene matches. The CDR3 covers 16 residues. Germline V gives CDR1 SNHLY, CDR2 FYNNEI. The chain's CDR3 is CASRATSGGPGGEQFF. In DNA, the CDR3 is TGTGCCAGCAGAGCAACTAGCGGGGGGCCCGGGGGTGAGCAGTTCTTC.

DNA of the CDR3: TGTGCCAGCAGTGACGCAGGGGGCACTGAAGCTTTCTTT. Its protein is CASSDAGGTEAFF. The rearrangement links TRBV6-1 to TRBJ1-1, with 7 positions matching TRBD1. V shed 3 bases, J shed 4 bases, and the junction held 2 bases outside the gene matches. The CDR3 totals 13 residues. In germline, CDR1 is MNHNS, CDR2 SASEGT.

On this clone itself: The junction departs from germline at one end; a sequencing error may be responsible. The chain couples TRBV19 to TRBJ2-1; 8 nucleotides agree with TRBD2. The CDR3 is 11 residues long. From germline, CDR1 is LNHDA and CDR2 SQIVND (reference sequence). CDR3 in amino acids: CASSIAGWRFF. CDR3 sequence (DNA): TGTGCCAGTAGCATAGCGGGGTGGCGGTTCTTC.

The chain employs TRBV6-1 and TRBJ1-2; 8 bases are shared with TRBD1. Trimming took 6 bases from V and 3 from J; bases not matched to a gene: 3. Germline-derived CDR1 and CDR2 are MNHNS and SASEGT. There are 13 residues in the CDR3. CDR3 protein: CASRAGGYYGYTF. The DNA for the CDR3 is TGTGCCAGCAGAGCAGGGGGCTACTATGGCTACACCTTC.

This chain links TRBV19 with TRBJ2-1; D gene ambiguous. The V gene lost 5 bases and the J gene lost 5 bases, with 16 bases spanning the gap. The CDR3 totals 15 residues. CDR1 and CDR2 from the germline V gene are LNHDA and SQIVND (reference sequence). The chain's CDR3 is CASSSTTTANNEQFF. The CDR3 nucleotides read TGTGCCAGTAGTTCTACGACGACGGCCAACAATGAGCAGTTCTTC.

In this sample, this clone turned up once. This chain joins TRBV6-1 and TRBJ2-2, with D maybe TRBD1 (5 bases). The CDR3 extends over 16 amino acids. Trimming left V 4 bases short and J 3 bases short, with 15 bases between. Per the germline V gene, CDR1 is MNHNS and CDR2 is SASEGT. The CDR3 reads CASSAQGSWDTGELFF. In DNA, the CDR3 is TGTGCCAGCAGTGCTCAGGGATCCTGGGACACCGGGGAGCTGTTTTTT.

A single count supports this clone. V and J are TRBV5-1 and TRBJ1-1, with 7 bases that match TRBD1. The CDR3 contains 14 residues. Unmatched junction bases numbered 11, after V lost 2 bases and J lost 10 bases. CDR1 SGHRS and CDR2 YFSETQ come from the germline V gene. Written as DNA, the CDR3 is TGCGCCAGCAGCTTAGGGCAGGGGGGTGTGGGAGCTTTCTTT. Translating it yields CASSLGQGGVGAFF.

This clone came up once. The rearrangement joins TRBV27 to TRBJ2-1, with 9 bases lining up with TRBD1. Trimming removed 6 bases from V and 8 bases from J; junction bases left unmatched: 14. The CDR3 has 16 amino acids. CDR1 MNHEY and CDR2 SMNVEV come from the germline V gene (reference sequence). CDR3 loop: CASRQWSGQGSDEQFF. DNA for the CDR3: TGTGCCAGCAGGCAGTGGTCGGGACAGGGTTCCGATGAGCAGTTCTTC.

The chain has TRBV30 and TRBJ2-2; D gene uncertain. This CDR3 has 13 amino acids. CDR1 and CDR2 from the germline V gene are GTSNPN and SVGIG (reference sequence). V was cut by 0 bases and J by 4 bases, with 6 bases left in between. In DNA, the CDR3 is TGTGCCTGGAGTGTAAGGGTCACCGGGGAGCTGTTTTTT. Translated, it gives CAWSVRVTGELFF. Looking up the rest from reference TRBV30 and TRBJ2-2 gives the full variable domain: SQTIHQWPATLVQPVGSPLSLECTVEGTSNPNLYWYRQAAGRGLQLLFYSVGIGQISSEVPQNLSASRPQDRQFILSSKKLLLSDSGFYLCAWSVRVTGELFFGEGSRLTVL.

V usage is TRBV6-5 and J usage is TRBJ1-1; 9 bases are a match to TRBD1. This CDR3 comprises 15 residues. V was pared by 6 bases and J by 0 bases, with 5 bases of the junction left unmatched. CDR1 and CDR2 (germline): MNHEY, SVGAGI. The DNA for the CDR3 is TGTGCCAGCAGCCCCGGGACAGGGTTGAACACTGAAGCTTTCTTT. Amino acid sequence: CASSPGTGLNTEAFF.

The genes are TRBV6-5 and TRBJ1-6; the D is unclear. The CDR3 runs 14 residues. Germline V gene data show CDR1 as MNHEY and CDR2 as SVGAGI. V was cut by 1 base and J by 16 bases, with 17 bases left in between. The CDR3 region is CASSYFGSPKMLHF. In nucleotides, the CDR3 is TGTGCCAGCAGTTACTTTGGGTCCCCTAAAATGCTCCACTTT.

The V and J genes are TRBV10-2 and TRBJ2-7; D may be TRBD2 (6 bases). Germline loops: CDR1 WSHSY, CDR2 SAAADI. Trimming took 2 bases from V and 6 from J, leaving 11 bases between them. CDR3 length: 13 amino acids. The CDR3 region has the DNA TGCGCCAGCAGTGAGGGGACTCTGGGCGAGCAGTACTTC. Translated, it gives CASSEGTLGEQYF.

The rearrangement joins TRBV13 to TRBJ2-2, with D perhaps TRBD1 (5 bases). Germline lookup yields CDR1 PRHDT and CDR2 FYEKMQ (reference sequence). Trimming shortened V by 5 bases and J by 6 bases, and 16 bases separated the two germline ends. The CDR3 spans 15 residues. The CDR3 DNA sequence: TGTGCCAGCAGCACCAGGACAACTGCTTCCGGGGAGCTGTTTTTT. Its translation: CASSTRTTASGELFF.

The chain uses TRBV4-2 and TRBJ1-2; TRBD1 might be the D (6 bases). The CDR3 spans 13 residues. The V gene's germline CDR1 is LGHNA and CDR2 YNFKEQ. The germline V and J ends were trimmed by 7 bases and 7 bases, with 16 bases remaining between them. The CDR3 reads CASKHREEGGYTF. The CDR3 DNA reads TGTGCCAGCAAGCACAGGGAGGAAGGTGGCTACACCTTC.

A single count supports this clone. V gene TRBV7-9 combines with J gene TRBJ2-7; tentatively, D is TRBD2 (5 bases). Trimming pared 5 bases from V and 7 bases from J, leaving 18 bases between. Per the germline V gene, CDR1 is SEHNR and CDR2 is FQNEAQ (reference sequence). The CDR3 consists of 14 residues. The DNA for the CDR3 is TGTGCCAGCAGCCCCCCCTCGAGGGTGGGGGAGCAGTACTTC. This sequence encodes CASSPPSRVGEQYF.

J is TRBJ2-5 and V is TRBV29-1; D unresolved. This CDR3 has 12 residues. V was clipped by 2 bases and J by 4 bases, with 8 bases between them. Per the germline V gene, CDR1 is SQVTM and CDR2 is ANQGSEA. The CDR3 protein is CSVEKSGETQYF. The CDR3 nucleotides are TGCAGCGTTGAAAAATCCGGAGAGACCCAGTACTTC.

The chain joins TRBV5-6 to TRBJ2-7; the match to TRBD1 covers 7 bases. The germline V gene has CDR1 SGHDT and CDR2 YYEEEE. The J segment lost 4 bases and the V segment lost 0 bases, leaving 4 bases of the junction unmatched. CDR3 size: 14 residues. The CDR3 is CASSLVGTAYEQYF. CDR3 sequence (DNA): TGTGCCAGCAGCTTGGTCGGGACAGCATACGAGCAGTACTTC.

In DNA form, the CDR3 reads TGTGCCAGCAGCTTGGAGCGGGGGGGATCCCTCAATGAGCAGTTCTTC. Translation: CASSLERGGSLNEQFF. The chain employs TRBV5-6 and TRBJ2-1; the match to TRBD2 covers 10 bases. Per the germline V gene, CDR1 is SGHDT and CDR2 is YYEEEE. After removal of 0 bases from V and 6 bases from J, the junction contained 6 bases not matched to a gene. The CDR3 consists of 16 residues.

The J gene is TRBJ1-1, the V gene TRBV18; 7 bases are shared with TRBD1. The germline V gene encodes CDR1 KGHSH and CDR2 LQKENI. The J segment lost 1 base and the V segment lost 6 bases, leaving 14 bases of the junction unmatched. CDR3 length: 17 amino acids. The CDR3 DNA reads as TGTGCCAGCTCGCTCAGAGCACCAGGACAGGAGAACACTGAAGCTTTCTTT. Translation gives CASSLRAPGQENTEAFF.

The CDR3 is CASSSLEANQETQYF. The CDR3 region has the DNA TGTGCCAGCAGCTCCCTAGAGGCCAACCAAGAGACCCAGTACTTC. The chain is built from TRBV11-2 and TRBJ2-5; D gene unclear. The germline V and J ends were trimmed by 4 bases and 0 bases, with 12 bases remaining between them. The CDR3 loop spans 15 amino acids. Germline-derived CDR1 and CDR2 are SGHAT and FQNNGV.

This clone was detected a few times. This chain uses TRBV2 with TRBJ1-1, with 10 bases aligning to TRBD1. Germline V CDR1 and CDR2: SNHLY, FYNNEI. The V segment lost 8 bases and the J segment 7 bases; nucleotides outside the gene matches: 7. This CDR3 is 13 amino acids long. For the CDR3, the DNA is TGTGCCAGCGCAGACAGGGGGCGCGTTGAAGCTTTCTTT. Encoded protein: CASADRGRVEAFF.